This T cell receptor beta chain came from a study of cytomegalovirus exposure and HLA in healthy donors (dated by TCRdb to 2015 to 2018). About the investigation overall: A later analysis indicated that the 90 to 150 validation repertoires were generated on the platform also employed for the roughly 720 repertoires of the first cohort. The aim of the study was to test whether cataloging public T cell receptors could identify signatures of past pathogen exposure. A separate validation cohort of 100 to 150 different subjects was used in addition to the 666-subject first cohort. To predict cytomegalovirus infection status, the study combined high-throughput TCR immunosequencing, statistical association of individual TCRs with disease status, and machine learning.

CDR1 and CDR2, looked up from the germline V gene, are KGHSY and FQNENV. V is trimmed back by 4 bases and J by 4 bases, and the junction contains 0 bases that no gene match accounts for. The CDR3 sequence holds 12 residues, the cysteine and phenylalanine included. Left in the record is the CDR3 DNA by itself, 36 bases read in frame from the first base. The donors belonged to the validation cohort of about 110 subjects, which was separate from the approximately 700-subject first cohort. In regard to this clone: Its antigen is currently not known. Qualities for individual bases were not recorded, and no much larger clone is one base off.

The method was the immunoSEQ multiplex PCR assay. Per the original workflow: To diagnose cytomegalovirus status from the catalog of TCR beta chain sequences, a statistical classification framework was built. TCRdb re-hosts the immuneACCESS table, in-frame sequences only. Its copies lack some clones; in the studies checked, an unresolved V gene accounts for under half of them, and the cause for the rest is not known. That table gives V, J and clone size, and the DNA gave D and trimming. In this sample the table shows 130,000 to 150,000 clones, roughly 88% of which occur a single time. 6.5% to 8.5% of the sample rests with the top ten. Overall study results and their limits: The authors suggested that the approach could potentially be generalized to other disease states and immunological phenotypes. While some public TCRs were present in many individuals, most TCR sequences turned up only very rarely across donors. In a later analysis, TCRs clustered in the first cohort were found to also tend to co-occur in the 120 validation repertoires, with 94% of cluster scores above 0. A later analysis had no HLA typing for the validation cohort, so co-occurrence there was scored across all 110 or so repertoires. In vitro tests confirmed that three of the cytomegalovirus-associated TCR beta chains recognize cytomegalovirus antigens. The study gave a list of under 200 TCR beta chains associated with cytomegalovirus. Cytomegalovirus status was reported to be diagnosed by the classifier with high specificity and sensitivity in both the original and validation cohorts.

The specimen was PBMCs. Here the chain combines TRBV16 and TRBJ1-1; 7 bases in between match TRBD1. The clonotype originates from a woman younger than 35 in good health and CMV-seropositive. The nucleotides are TGTGCCAGCAGCCCAGGGGGCACTGAAGCTTTCTTT. The translation is CASSPGGTEAFF.